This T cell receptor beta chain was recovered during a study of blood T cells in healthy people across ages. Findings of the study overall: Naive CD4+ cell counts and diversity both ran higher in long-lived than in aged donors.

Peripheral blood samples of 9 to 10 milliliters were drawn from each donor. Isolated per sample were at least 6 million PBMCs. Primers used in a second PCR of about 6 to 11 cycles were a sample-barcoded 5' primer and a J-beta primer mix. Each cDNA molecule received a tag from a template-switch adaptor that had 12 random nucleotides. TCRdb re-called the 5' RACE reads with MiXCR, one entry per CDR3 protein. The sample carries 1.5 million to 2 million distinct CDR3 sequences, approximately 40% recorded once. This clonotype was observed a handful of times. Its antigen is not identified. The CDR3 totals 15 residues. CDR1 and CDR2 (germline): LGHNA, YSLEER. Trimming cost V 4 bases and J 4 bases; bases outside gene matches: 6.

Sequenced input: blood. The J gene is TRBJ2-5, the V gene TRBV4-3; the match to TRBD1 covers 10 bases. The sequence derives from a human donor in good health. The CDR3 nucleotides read TGCGCCAGCAGCCTTGGGACAGGGGCGGGAGAGACCCAGTACTTC. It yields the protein CASSLGTGAGETQYF.